Below are 20 T cell receptor beta chains sequenced from a single sample in a study of T-cell memory formation after mild COVID-19. Via MiXCR, TCRdb re-called the 5' RACE reads, giving one row per CDR3 protein. Here the sample spans under 550,000 distinct CDR3 sequences, roughly 18% being singletons. Material: PBMCs or a T cell subset sorted from them (not recorded which). The receptor set was obtained from a young man who had mild COVID-19 (a few samples of this study predate the infection). Cell type and time point are not known.

Of note for this clonotype: One end of the junction fails to match germline, which may point to a read error. The chain links TRBV2 to TRBJ1-5; 7 bases agree with TRBD1. The CDR3 sequence is 14 residues long. Germline V CDR1 and CDR2: SNHLY, FYNNEI. The CDR3 is CASSEGQAYQPQHF. The CDR3, as DNA: TGTGCCAGCAGCGAAGGACAGGCCTATCAGCCCCAGCATTTT.

V and J are TRBV4-1 and TRBJ1-2; TRBD1 matches 8 bases. V lost 6 bases and J lost 3; bases outside the gene matches: 6. Germline V gene sequence: CDR1 MGHRA, CDR2 YSYEKL. This CDR3 region has 14 residues. The CDR3 nucleotides read TGCGCCAGCAGGATAGGACAGGGTTACTATGGCTACACCTTC. Protein: CASRIGQGYYGYTF.

The CDR3 loop reads CASSDPDRGVNQETQYF. CDR3 DNA sequence: TGTGCCAGCAGCGACCCCGACAGGGGGGTGAACCAAGAGACCCAGTACTTC. The chain combines TRBV9 with TRBJ2-5; 9 nucleotides agree with TRBD1. The V segment lost 3 bases and the J segment 0 bases; nucleotides outside the gene matches: 9. The CDR3 is 17 residues long. Germline V gene lookup returns CDR1 SGDLS and CDR2 YYNGEE.

This clonotype has more than one count but fewer than ten. The J gene is TRBJ2-7, the V gene TRBV7-6; D is possibly TRBD2 (6 bases). Trimming left V 3 bases short and J 2 bases short, with 14 bases between. The CDR3 loop spans 15 amino acids. The germline V gene has CDR1 SGHVS and CDR2 FNYEAQ. CDR3 protein: CASSLGPGSPYEQYF. The CDR3 coding sequence is TGTGCCAGCAGCTTGGGTCCCGGGAGTCCCTACGAGCAGTACTTC.

The chain links TRBV24-1 to TRBJ2-5; D gene unclear. V shed 1 base and J shed 2 bases, with 13 bases lying between them. CDR1 and CDR2 from the germline V gene are KGHDR and SFDVKD. The CDR3 length is 16 residues. CDR3 loop: CATSDFPRGAQETQYF. The CDR3 DNA is TGTGCCACCAGTGATTTCCCACGAGGCGCTCAAGAGACCCAGTACTTC.

This clonotype has just a few counts. The chain carries TRBV14 and TRBJ2-2, with D unclear. Trimming pared 0 bases from V and 0 bases from J, leaving 8 bases between. The CDR3 sequence is 16 residues long. Germline CDR1 is SGHDN and CDR2 is FVKESK. For the CDR3, the DNA is TGTGCCAGCAGCCAAGAGCGGTTCGCGAACACCGGGGAGCTGTTTTTT. Its translation is CASSQERFANTGELFF.

V and J are TRBV20-1 and TRBJ1-1, with a tentative D call TRBD1 (6 bases). Between the trimmed V and J ends, which lost 3 bases and 1 base, there was a span of 9 bases. CDR1 DFQATT and CDR2 SNEGSKA come from the germline V gene (reference sequence). CDR3 length: 13 amino acids. The CDR3 nucleotides read TGCAGTGCTAGCTGGGGGCAGAACACTGAAGCTTTCTTT. It is translated as CSASWGQNTEAFF.

This clonotype was counted only a few times. The rearrangement uses TRBV6-1 and TRBJ1-5, with 10 bases that match TRBD1. Germline lookup yields CDR1 MNHNS and CDR2 SASEGT. The CDR3 spans 16 residues. Trimming at V came to 2 bases and at J to 4 bases, leaving 5 bases not matched to a gene. The chain's CDR3 is CASSELRTGGNQPQHF. The CDR3 nucleotides read TGTGCCAGCAGTGAATTAAGGACAGGGGGAAATCAGCCCCAGCATTTT.

The CDR3 spells CSVTLTQGSKYF. The CDR3 DNA sequence: TGCAGCGTTACACTGACCCAGGGATCCAAGTACTTC. J is TRBJ2-7 and V is TRBV29-1, with D possibly TRBD1 on 5 matching bases. Per germline, CDR1 SQVTM and CDR2 ANQGSEA. The V and J ends lost 5 bases and 11 bases respectively, with 19 bases between them. The CDR3 is 12 amino acids.

J is TRBJ1-1 and V is TRBV7-9; D ambiguous. The CDR3 is 14 residues long. The germline V gene has CDR1 SEHNR and CDR2 FQNEAQ (reference sequence). V dropped 5 bases and J dropped 2 bases, with 12 bases sitting between them. CDR3: CASSREGSNTEAFF. The CDR3 DNA sequence: TGTGCCAGCAGCCGAGAGGGATCAAACACTGAAGCTTTCTTT.

The V and J genes are TRBV7-9 and TRBJ2-1; D possibly uses TRBD1 or TRBD2 (5 bases each). Trimming removed 1 base from V and 4 bases from J, with 14 bases in between. The germline gives CDR1 SEHNR, CDR2 FQNEAQ (reference sequence). This CDR3 is 16 amino acids long. CDR3 protein: CASSLGTGRTYNEQFF. In nucleotides, the CDR3 is TGTGCCAGCAGCTTAGGGACGGGACGAACTTACAATGAGCAGTTCTTC.

To note about this clonotype: One end of the junction varies from germline; a read error may be responsible. The V gene is TRBV7-7, the J gene TRBJ2-1, with D tentatively TRBD2 (6 bases). Germline values: CDR1 SSHAT, CDR2 FNYEAQ (reference sequence). The CDR3 is 15 amino acids. The CDR3 bases are TGTGCTAGCAGCCTCCTTTGGGGGGTTGGCAATGAGCAGTTCTTC. Its protein is CASSLLWGVGNEQFF.

The genes are TRBV6-5 and TRBJ2-7; TRBD1 agrees at 8 bases. Germline values: CDR1 MNHEY, CDR2 SVGAGI. J gave up 4 bases and V 6 bases, and 11 bases lay outside the gene matches. This CDR3 region has 15 residues. CDR3 region: CASSPYGTGAYEQYF. CDR3 bases: TGTGCCAGCAGCCCATACGGGACAGGAGCGTACGAGCAGTACTTC.

This chain uses TRBV19 with TRBJ2-1; D is perhaps TRBD2 (6 bases). Trimming cost V 6 bases and J 1 base, with 16 bases left between them. Germline V gene sequence: CDR1 LNHDA, CDR2 SQIVND (reference sequence). This CDR3 spans 16 amino acids. The CDR3 spells CASRNPRETSYNEQFF. The CDR3 region has the DNA TGTGCCAGTAGAAATCCGCGGGAAACTTCCTACAATGAGCAGTTCTTC.

This clonotype has just a few counts. Mismatch with germline at one junction end may stem from a read error. The chain joins TRBV19 to TRBJ1-5, with D perhaps matching TRBD1 (5 bases). The CDR3 consists of 15 residues. Germline V gene lookup returns CDR1 LNHDA and CDR2 SQIVND (reference sequence). The CDR3 DNA follows: TGTGCCAGTAGTCTAGACAGCAATAGCAATCAGCCCCAGCATTTT. Its translation is CASSLDSNSNQPQHF.

The rearrangement links TRBV5-1 to TRBJ2-3; D is uncertain. The germline CDR1 and CDR2 sequences are SGHRS and YFSETQ. There are 16 residues in the CDR3. V was clipped by 4 bases and J by 2 bases, with 17 bases between them. The CDR3 DNA reads TGCGCCAGCAGCCAAGGCAGAGAGAGAGTCACAGATACGCAGTATTTT. It translates to CASSQGRERVTDTQYF.

This clonotype was recorded at least ten times. The rearrangement uses TRBV5-1 and TRBJ1-4; weak D call: TRBD1 (5 bases). This CDR3 region has 16 residues. Trimming removed 3 bases at V and 0 bases at J, with 12 bases between. Germline CDR1 reads SGHRS; CDR2 reads YFSETQ. The CDR3, as DNA: TGCGCCAGCAGCTCTTCCCAGGGCGCAACTAATGAAAAACTGTTTTTT. Its translation: CASSSSQGATNEKLFF. Variable domain in full (rest from reference TRBV5-1 and TRBJ1-4): KAGVTQTPRYLIKTRGQQVTLSCSPISGHRSVSWYQQTPGQGLQFLFEYFSETQRNKGNFPGRFSGRQFSNSRSEMNVSTLELGDSALYLCASSSSQGATNEKLFFGSGTQLSVL.

In this sample, this clonotype turned up a few times. CDR3 protein: CASSVGTGLEETQYF. CDR3 bases: TGTGCCAGCAGCGTAGGTACAGGGTTGGAAGAGACCCAGTACTTC. This chain connects TRBV9 to TRBJ2-5; D possibly corresponds to TRBD1 (6 bases). This CDR3 has 15 residues. Trimming left V 0 bases short and J 3 bases short, with 12 bases between. CDR1 SGDLS and CDR2 YYNGEE come from the germline V gene.

V gene TRBV29-1 combines with J gene TRBJ1-5, with 7 bases fitting TRBD1. Losses at the gene ends were 3 bases for V and 4 bases for J; bases not matched to a gene: 3. CDR3 length: 13 amino acids. Germline lookup yields CDR1 SQVTM and CDR2 ANQGSEA. The CDR3 region is CSVDGQENQPQHF. CDR3 in DNA: TGCAGCGTTGACGGACAGGAAAATCAGCCCCAGCATTTT.

The J gene is TRBJ1-2, the V gene TRBV3-1; D is unresolved. The ends were cut back, 2 bases at V and 2 bases at J, with 9 bases in the middle. The CDR3 length is 14 residues. CDR1 is LGHDT and CDR2 is YNNKEL in the germline V gene (reference sequence). Here the CDR3 reads CASSQIGGNYGYTF. The CDR3 region has the DNA TGTGCCAGCAGCCAAATTGGAGGGAACTATGGCTACACCTTC.